Each of the 3 T cell receptor beta chains below was sequenced from the same sample in a study of blood T cell repertoires in COVID-19. Clones were read by immunoSEQ multiplex PCR, and TCRdb kept only the in-frame ones, dropping some. Found here are roughly 260,000 clones, 88% of them singletons; the top ten hold less than 5%. The sample was peripheral blood. These receptors were obtained from a man between 60 and 75 years old who had recovered from COVID-19.

The sample holds a few counts of this clone. The chain recombines TRBV4-2 with TRBJ1-6; 8 bases line up with TRBD1. The CDR3 has 17 residues. Per the germline V gene, CDR1 is LGHNA and CDR2 is YNFKEQ. The junction had 8 bases not matched to a gene; V was cut back by 0 bases and J by 7 bases. CDR3 in amino acids: CASSQEDRAPKNSPLHF. The CDR3 DNA follows: TGTGCCAGCAGCCAAGAGGACAGGGCCCCTAAGAATTCACCCCTCCACTTT.

The chain joins TRBV9 to TRBJ2-6, with 7 bases that match TRBD1. CDR3 length: 17 amino acids. The ends lost 4 bases at V and 0 bases at J; junction bases unmatched: 7. CDR1 and CDR2 (germline): SGDLS, YYNGEE. The DNA of the CDR3 is TGTGCCAGCAGCTTTCGGACAGGCCGCTCTGGGGCCAACGTCCTGACTTTC. This sequence encodes CASSFRTGRSGANVLTF.

There are a few counts of this clone. V and J are TRBV9 and TRBJ1-1; D possibly corresponds to TRBD1 (6 bases). Trimming cost V 3 bases and J 1 base, with 13 bases left between them. Germline lookup yields CDR1 SGDLS and CDR2 YYNGEE. CDR3 size: 15 residues. The CDR3 DNA sequence: TGTGCCAGCAGCGGTAGACAGGACCAGAACACTGAAGCTTTCTTT. Amino acids: CASSGRQDQNTEAFF.